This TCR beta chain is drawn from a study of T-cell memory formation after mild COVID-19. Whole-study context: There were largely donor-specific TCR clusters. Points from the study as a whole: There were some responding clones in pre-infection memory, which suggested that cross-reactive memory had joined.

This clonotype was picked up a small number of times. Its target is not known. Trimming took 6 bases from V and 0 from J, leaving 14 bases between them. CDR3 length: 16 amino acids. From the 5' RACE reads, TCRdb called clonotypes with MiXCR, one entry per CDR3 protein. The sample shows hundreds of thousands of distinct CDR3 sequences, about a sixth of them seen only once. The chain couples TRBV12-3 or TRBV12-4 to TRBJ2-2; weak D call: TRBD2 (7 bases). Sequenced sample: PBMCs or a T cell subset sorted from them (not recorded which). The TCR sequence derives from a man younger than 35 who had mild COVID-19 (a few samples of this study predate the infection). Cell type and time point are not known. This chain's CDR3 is CASSKGGTTNTGELFF. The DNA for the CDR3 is TGTGCCAGCAGCAAGGGGGGGACTACGAACACCGGGGAGCTGTTTTTT.